This T cell receptor (beta chain) was sequenced during a study of blood T cell repertoires in COVID-19. Study as a whole: Collection of acute and convalescent COVID-19 samples took place in the United States, Italy and Spain. The cDNA or gDNA used as material had been derived from T cells, B-cell-depleted T cells, or PBMCs.

V lost 3 bases, J lost 4 bases, and 4 bases stayed unmatched. Germline loops: CDR1 LNHDA, CDR2 SQIVND (reference sequence). CDR3 size: 14 residues. In the source study's methods: It was from reference gene primer amplification that nucleated cell counts were estimated. The data were produced by immunoSEQ multiplex PCR, yet TCRdb's version contains in-frame clones alone and is incomplete. The DNA was the basis for D and trimming; V, J and clone size are from that table. The data contain about 140,000 clones, approximately 90% of them singletons. This sequence joins TRBV19 and TRBJ1-2, with TRBD1 matching over 8 bases. The TCR was taken from a man aged 55 to 70 with active or convalescent COVID-19. The material sequenced was peripheral blood. For the CDR3, the DNA is TGTGCCAGTAGTATGGACAGGGAAGCCTATGGCTACACCTTC. Amino acids: CASSMDREAYGYTF.